These 5 T cell receptor beta chains were all obtained from the same sample, sequenced in a study of T cell responses to AZD1222 COVID-19 vaccine. The table came from immunoSEQ multiplex PCR; TCRdb's copy has only in-frame clones and leaves some out. The data contain 100,000 to 150,000 clones, 80% to 95% of them singletons. The sequences come from peripheral blood, collected 28 days after the second AZD1222 dose. The receptor set was obtained from an adult who received the AZD1222 COVID-19 vaccine.

J is TRBJ2-3 and V is TRBV7-3; 12 bases match TRBD2. The length of the CDR3 is 16 residues. Germline loops: CDR1 SGHTA, CDR2 FQGTGA. The trim removed 5 bases at V and 4 bases at J, leaving 7 bases unmatched. The CDR3 sequence: CASSLGLAGGADTQYF. CDR3 nucleotides: TGTGCCAGCAGCCTAGGGCTAGCGGGGGGGGCAGATACGCAGTATTTT. The full variable domain, its missing parts supplied by reference TRBV7-3 and TRBJ2-3, is GAGVSQTPSNKVTEKGKYVELRCDPISGHTALYWYRQSLGQGPEFLIYFQGTGAADDSGLPNDRFFAVRPEGSVSTLKIQRTERGDSAVYLCASSLGLAGGADTQYFGPGTRLTVL.

The chain recombines TRBV7-2 with TRBJ2-7, with no clear D. The germline CDR1 and CDR2 sequences are SGHTA and FQGNSA. The CDR3 consists of 13 residues. Trimming removed 1 base from V and 3 bases from J, with 7 bases in between. The DNA of the CDR3 is TGTGCCAGCAGCTTAGAGCCGTTCTACGAGCAGTACTTC. It specifies CASSLEPFYEQYF.

The J gene is TRBJ1-5, the V gene TRBV19; 7 bases fit TRBD1. The V gene's germline CDR1 is LNHDA and CDR2 SQIVND (reference sequence). The CDR3 spans 15 residues. The V and J ends lost 3 bases and 3 bases, in that order; junction bases with no gene match: 5. The chain's CDR3 is CASSIQDRDNQPQHF. CDR3 in DNA: TGTGCCAGTAGTATCCAAGACAGGGACAATCAGCCCCAGCATTTT.

The chain has TRBV5-8 and TRBJ2-3; 8 bases are a match to TRBD1. Germline-derived CDR1 and CDR2 are SGHTS and YDEGEE. The ends lost 4 bases at V and 3 bases at J; junction bases unmatched: 7. The length of the CDR3 is 15 residues. CDR3 coding DNA: TGTGCCAGCAGCCCACAGGGGGTAGCGACAGATACGCAGTATTTT. This gives the protein CASSPQGVATDTQYF. Based on the CDR3 plus reference TRBV5-8 and TRBJ2-3, the full variable domain is EAGVTQSPTHLIKTRGQQATLRCSPISGHTSVYWYQQALGLGLQFLLWYDEGEERNRGNFPPRFSGRQFPNYSSELNVNALELEDSALYLCASSPQGVATDTQYFGPGTRLTVL.

The chain uses TRBV3-1 (or the pseudogene TRBV3-2) and TRBJ2-1; D gene unclear. Germline values: CDR1 LGHDT, CDR2 YNNKEL (reference sequence). This CDR3 is built from 12 residues. The V and J ends lost 2 bases and 4 bases respectively, with 3 bases between them. The CDR3 sequence is CASSQRYNEQFF. Written as DNA, the CDR3 is TGTGCCAGCAGCCAAAGGTACAATGAGCAGTTCTTC.